Below, 5 T cell receptor beta chains from the same sample are listed, as sequenced in a study of CXCR3-negative and CXCR3-positive naive CD8 T cells. Study-level findings and limits: Comparison of naive cells showed more hydrophobic TRB CDR3s in CXCR3-positive than in CXCR3-negative naive cells.

These TCRs are of unknown antigen specificity. The libraries of TRB cDNA were constructed through 5' RACE using UMI labels. TCRdb reanalyzed the 5' RACE reads, giving one entry per CDR3 protein sequence and no DNA. This sample's clone table lists around 66,000 distinct CDR3 sequences. Source material: naive CXCR3+ CD8+ T cells from blood. Regarding subset: CD45RO-CCR7+CD27+CD95- naive CD8+ T cells expressing CXCR3 (TNR3+). The receptor set was obtained from a human donor in good health. Some clones in this sample may be carry-over from other donors' samples.

CDR3 amino acids: CSVEGGASNQPQHF. This chain joins TRBV29-1 and TRBJ1-5; TCRdb returns TRBD1, unconfirmable since there is no DNA. Germline-derived CDR1 and CDR2 are SQVTM and ANQGSEA. This CDR3 region has 14 residues.

The V call is TRBV6-5, the J call TRBJ2-7; TCRdb proposes TRBD2, but this gene call is untestable without DNA. The CDR3 has 16 amino acids. Germline V gives CDR1 MNHEY, CDR2 SVGAGI. The CDR3 sequence: CASSYSRGELAYEQYF.

The CDR3 here is CASSLVHDGEQFF. The chain joins TRBV7-7 to TRBJ2-1. Germline loops: CDR1 SSHAT, CDR2 FNYEAQ (reference sequence). The CDR3 is made up of 13 amino acids.

The rearrangement links TRBV7-8 to TRBJ2-7. The CDR3 length is 15 residues. CDR1 is SGHVS, CDR2 FQNEAQ, per germline. The CDR3 here is CASSLFLAGGDEQYF. Using reference TRBV7-8 and TRBJ2-7 for the parts outside the CDR3, the full variable domain is GAGVSQSPRYKVAKRGQDVALRCDPISGHVSLFWYQQALGQGPEFLTYFQNEAQLDKSGLPSDRFFAERPEGSVSTLKIQRTQQEDSAVYLCASSLFLAGGDEQYFGPGTRLTVT.

This CDR3 reads CSVDRTGGRDYGYTF. V and J are TRBV29-1 and TRBJ1-2; TCRdb lists TRBD1, though no DNA is available to test this call. Germline V gene data show CDR1 as SQVTM and CDR2 as ANQGSEA. The CDR3 loop spans 15 amino acids.